This TCR beta chain was captured by sequencing in a study of OX40 agonist ivuxolimab in advanced cancers. The assay was immunoSEQ multiplex PCR, and TCRdb's table has in-frame clones only and misses some. The sample carries approximately 76,000 clones, roughly 88% recorded once. Trimming took 0 bases from V and 4 from J, leaving 10 bases between them. Per the germline V gene, CDR1 is GTSNPN and CDR2 is SVGIG (reference sequence). The length of the CDR3 is 14 residues. The sequencing used CD4+ or CD8+ T cells sorted from blood, collected in a trial of the OX40 agonist ivuxolimab. The chain carries TRBV30 and TRBJ1-5, with D unresolved. This TCR derives from an adult with an advanced solid tumor such as melanoma, head and neck, liver or kidney cancer. CDR3 nucleotide sequence: TGTGCCTGGAGTGTACTACAGCTGAATCAGCCCCAGCATTTT. Amino acid sequence: CAWSVLQLNQPQHF.